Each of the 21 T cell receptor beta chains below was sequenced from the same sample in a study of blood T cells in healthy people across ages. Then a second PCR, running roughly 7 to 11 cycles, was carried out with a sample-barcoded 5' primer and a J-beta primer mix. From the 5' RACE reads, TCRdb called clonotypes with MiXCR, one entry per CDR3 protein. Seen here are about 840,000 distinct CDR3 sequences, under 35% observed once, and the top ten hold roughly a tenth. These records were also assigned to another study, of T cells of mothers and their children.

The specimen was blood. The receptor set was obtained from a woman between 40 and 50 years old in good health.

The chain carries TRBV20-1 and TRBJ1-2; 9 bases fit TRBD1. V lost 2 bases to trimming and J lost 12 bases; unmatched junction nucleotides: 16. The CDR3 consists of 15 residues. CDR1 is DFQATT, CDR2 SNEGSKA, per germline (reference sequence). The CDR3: CSARLGGQGLRGNTF. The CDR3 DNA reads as TGCAGTGCTAGATTAGGGGGACAGGGATTACGAGGCAACACCTTC.

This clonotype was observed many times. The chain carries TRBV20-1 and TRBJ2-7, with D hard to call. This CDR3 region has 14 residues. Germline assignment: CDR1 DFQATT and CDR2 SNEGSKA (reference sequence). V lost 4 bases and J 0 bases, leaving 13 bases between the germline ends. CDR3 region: CSATHSVGSYEQYF. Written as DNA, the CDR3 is TGCAGTGCTACCCATTCAGTTGGCTCCTACGAGCAGTACTTC.

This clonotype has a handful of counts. This chain's CDR3 is CASNLRGLNQNSPLHF. The CDR3 DNA reads TGTGCCAGCAACCTGAGGGGTCTGAACCAAAATTCACCCCTCCACTTT. The gene calls are TRBV12-3 or TRBV12-4 and TRBJ1-6, with D possibly being TRBD1 (5 bases). V was clipped by 7 bases and J by 7 bases, with 20 bases between them. The CDR3 contains 16 residues.

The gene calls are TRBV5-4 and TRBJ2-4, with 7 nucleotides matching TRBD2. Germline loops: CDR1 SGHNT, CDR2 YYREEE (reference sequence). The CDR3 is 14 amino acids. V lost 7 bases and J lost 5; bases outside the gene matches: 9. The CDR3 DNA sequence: TGTGCCAGCGGGATTGGTGGGGGGGAAAACATTCAGTACTTC. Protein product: CASGIGGGENIQYF.

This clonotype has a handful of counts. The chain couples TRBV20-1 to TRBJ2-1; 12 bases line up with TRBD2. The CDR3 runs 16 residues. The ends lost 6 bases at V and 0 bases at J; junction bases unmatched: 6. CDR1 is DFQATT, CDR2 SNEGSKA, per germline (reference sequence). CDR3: CSATSGGFSSYNEQFF. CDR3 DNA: TGCAGTGCGACTAGCGGGGGCTTCAGCTCCTACAATGAGCAGTTCTTC.

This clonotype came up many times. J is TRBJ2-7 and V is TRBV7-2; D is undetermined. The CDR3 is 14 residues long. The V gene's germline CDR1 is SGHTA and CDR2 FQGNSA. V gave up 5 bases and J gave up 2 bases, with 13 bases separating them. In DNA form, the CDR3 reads TGTGCCAGCAGCCTAATCACCTACACCTACGAGCAGTACTTC. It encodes CASSLITYTYEQYF.

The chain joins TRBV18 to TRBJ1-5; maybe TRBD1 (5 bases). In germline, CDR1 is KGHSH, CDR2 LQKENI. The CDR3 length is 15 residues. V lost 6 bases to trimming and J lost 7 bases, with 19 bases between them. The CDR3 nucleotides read TGTGCCAGCTCCCTTTTCGACGGGGGAGACCAGCCCCAGCATTTT. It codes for CASSLFDGGDQPQHF.

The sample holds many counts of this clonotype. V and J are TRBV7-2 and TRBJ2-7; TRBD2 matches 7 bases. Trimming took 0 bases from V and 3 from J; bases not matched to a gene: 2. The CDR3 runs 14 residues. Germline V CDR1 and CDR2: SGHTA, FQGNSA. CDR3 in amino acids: CASSLAGTNYEQYF. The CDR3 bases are TGTGCCAGCAGCTTAGCCGGGACTAACTACGAGCAGTACTTC.

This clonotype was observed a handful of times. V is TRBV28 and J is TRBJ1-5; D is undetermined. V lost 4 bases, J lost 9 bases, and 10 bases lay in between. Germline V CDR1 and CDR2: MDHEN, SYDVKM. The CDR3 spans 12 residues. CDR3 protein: CASSSPTRPQHF. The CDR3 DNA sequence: TGTGCCAGCAGTTCCCCTACCCGGCCCCAGCATTTT.

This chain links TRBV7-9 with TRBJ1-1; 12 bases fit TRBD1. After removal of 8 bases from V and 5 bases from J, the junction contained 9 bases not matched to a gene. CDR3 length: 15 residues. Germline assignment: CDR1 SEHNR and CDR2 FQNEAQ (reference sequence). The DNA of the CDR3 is TGTGCCAGCTCTGCGGGACAGGGGGCGGAAACTGAAGCTTTCTTT. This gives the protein CASSAGQGAETEAFF.

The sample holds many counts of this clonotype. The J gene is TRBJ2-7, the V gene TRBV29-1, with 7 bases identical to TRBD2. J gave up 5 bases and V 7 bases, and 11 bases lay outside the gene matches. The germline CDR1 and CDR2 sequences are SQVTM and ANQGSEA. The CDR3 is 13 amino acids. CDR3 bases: TGCAGCGGCCGACTAGCAAACGGCCACGAGCAGTACTTC. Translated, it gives CSGRLANGHEQYF.

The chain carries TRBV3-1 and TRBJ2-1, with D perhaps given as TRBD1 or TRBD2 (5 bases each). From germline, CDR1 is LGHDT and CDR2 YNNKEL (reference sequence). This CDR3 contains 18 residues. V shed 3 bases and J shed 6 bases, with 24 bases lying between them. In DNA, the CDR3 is TGTGCCAGCAGCCATAAACAGTACAGGCGGGCTAGTTCCAATGAGCAGTTCTTC. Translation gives CASSHKQYRRASSNEQFF.

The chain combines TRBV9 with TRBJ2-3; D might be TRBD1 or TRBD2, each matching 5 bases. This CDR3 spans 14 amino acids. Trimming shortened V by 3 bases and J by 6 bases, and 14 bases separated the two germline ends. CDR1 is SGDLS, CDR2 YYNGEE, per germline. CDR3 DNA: TGTGCCAGCAGCGGTTCCGGGGCCCGGGATACGCAGTATTTT. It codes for CASSGSGARDTQYF.

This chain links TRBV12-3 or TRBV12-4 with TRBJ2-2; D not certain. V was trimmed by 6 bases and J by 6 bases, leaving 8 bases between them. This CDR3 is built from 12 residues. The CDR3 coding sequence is TGTGCCAGCAGGGGGTTACCCGGGGAGCTGTTTTTT. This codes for CASRGLPGELFF.

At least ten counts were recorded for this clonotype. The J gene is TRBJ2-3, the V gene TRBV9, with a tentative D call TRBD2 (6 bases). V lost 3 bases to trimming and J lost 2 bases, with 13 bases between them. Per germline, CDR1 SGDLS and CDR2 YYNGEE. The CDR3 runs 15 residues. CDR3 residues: CASSAARGNTDTQYF. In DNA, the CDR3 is TGTGCCAGCAGCGCCGCGCGCGGGAACACAGATACGCAGTATTTT.

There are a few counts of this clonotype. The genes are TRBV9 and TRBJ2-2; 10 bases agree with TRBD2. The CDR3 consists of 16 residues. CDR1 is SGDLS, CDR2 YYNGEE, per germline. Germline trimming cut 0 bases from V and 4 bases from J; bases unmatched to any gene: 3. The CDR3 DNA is TGTGCCAGCAGCGTAGGAAGACTAGCGGGCACCGGGGAGCTGTTTTTT. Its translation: CASSVGRLAGTGELFF.

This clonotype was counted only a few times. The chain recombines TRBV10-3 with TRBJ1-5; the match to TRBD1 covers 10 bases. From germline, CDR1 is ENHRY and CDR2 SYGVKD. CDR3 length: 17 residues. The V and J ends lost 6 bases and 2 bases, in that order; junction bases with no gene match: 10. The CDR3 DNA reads TGTGCCATCAGCTACAGGGACAGGGGAGTAGGCAATCAGCCCCAGCATTTT. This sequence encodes CAISYRDRGVGNQPQHF.

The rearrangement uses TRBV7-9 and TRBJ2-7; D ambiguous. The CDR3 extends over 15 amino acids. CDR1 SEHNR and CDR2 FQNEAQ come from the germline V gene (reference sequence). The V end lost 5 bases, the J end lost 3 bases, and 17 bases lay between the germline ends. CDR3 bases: TGTGCCAGCAGCACGACGGTACAGAACTACTACGAGCAGTACTTC. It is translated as CASSTTVQNYYEQYF.

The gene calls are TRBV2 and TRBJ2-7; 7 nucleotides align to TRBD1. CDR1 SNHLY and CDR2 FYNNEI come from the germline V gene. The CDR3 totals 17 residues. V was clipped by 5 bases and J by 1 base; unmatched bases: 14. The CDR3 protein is CASSLRFRDSPSYEQYF. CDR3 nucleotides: TGTGCCAGCAGTCTCCGATTCCGGGACAGCCCTTCCTACGAGCAGTACTTC.

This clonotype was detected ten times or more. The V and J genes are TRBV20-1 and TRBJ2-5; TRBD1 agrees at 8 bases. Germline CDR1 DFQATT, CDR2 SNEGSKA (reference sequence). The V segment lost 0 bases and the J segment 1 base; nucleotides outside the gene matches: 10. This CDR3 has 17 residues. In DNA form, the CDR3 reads TGCAGTGCTAGAGATCAGGACAGGGCCCCCTTCCAAGAGACCCAGTACTTC. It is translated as CSARDQDRAPFQETQYF.

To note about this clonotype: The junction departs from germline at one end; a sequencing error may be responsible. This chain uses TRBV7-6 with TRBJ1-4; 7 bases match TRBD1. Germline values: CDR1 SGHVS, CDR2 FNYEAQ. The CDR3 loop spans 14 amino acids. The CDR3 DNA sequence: TGTACCAGCAGCGAGACAGGGTTTAATGAAAAACTGTTTTTT. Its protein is CTSSETGFNEKLFF.